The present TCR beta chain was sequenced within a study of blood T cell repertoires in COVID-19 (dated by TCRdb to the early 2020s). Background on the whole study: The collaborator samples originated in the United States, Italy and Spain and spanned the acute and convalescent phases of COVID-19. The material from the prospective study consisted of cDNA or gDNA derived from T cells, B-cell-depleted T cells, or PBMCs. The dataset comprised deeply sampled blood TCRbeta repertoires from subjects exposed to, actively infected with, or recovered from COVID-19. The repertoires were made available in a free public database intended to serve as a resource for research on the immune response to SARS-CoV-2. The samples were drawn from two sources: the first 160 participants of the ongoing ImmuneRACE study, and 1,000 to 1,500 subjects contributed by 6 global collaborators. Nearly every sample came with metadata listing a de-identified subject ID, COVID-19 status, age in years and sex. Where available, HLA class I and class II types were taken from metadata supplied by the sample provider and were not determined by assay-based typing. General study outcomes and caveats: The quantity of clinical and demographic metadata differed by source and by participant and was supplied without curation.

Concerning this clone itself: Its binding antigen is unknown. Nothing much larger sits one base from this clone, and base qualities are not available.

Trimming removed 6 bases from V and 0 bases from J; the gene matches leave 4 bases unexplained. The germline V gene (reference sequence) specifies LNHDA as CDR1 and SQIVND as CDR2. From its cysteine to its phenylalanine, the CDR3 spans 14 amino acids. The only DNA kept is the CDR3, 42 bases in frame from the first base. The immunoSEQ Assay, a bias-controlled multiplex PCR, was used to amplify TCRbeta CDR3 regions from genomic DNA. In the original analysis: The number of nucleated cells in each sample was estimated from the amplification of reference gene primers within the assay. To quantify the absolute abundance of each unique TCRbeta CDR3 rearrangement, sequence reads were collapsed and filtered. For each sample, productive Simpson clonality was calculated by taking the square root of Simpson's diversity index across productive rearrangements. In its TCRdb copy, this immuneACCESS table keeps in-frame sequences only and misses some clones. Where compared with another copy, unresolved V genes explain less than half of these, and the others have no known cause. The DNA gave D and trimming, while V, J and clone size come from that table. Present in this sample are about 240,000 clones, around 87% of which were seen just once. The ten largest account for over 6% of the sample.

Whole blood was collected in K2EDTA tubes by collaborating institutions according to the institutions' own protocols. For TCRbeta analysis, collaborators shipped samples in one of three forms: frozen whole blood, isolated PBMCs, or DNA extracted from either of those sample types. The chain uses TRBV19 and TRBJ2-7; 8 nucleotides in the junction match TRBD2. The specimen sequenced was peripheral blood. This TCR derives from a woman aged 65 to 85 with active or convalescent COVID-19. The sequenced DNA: TGTGCCAGTAGACCCCGGGGGGGCTCCTACGAGCAGTACTTC. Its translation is CASRPRGGSYEQYF.